The T cell receptor beta chain under discussion was sequenced for a study of regulatory T cells in long-lasting Graves disease. Time point indicated: newly diagnosed GD, antithyroid drugs for less than 3 months. RNA from PBMCs was the source of the TCR library. iRepertoire HTBI primers and Arm-PCR of CDR3 regions built TCR beta libraries. TCRdb reprocessed the multiplex PCR reads via MiXCR and lists one record per CDR3 protein. The table records more than 300,000 distinct CDR3 sequences, approximately 12% of them present only once. This clonotype has a handful of counts. With V trimmed by 6 bases and J by 8 bases, 15 bases remained unmatched. This CDR3 comprises 16 residues. Germline CDR1 MDHEN, CDR2 SYDVKM. The data also belong to a second study, concerning T cells in Graves' hyperthyroidism and ophthalmopathy. That paper adds: Reasons for excluding patients were uncontrolled infection, other autoimmune disease, pregnancy or lactation. RT-PCR in the first round (using the HTBI primer set) targeted the TCR CDR3.

V and J are TRBV28 and TRBJ2-4; 8 nucleotides agree with TRBD1. The input for sequencing was peripheral blood mononuclear cells (PBMCs), taken at new diagnosis, from a patient treated with antithyroid drugs. This receptor was taken from a woman younger than 30 with Graves disease. CDR3 region: CASSPHRTGSSDIQYF. The CDR3 DNA follows: TGTGCCAGCAGCCCACACCGGACAGGGTCGTCGGACATTCAGTACTTC.